The clone carrying this TCR beta chain showed up just a few times. The CDR3 runs to 15 residues. Germline-derived CDR1 and CDR2 are MNHNS and SASEGT. The junction had 7 bases not matched to a gene; V was cut back by 5 bases and J by 2 bases. Amplification of TCR alpha and beta CDR3 regions from RNA used iRepertoire nested multiplex PCR. Tissue mRNA or PBMC total RNA, roughly 100-400 ng, went into one-step reverse transcription and amplification. TCRdb re-called the multiplex PCR reads through MiXCR, storing one row per CDR3 protein. Among around 170,000 distinct CDR3 sequences listed, about 47% were seen once. The sample belongs to a study of glioma-infiltrating T cells.

This sequence was found in a human donor with low-grade glioma or glioblastoma, undergoing nonglioma brain surgery, or in good health (not recorded which). This chain connects TRBV6-1 to TRBJ1-1; TRBD1 agrees at 8 bases. Sequenced sample: glioma tissue, nonneoplastic brain tissue, or PBMCs (not recorded which). The CDR3, as DNA: TGTGCCAGCAGTCTTACGGACAGGGAAAACACTGAAGCTTTCTTT. It codes for CASSLTDRENTEAFF.